Shown below are 20 T cell receptor beta chains from a single sample sequenced in a study of blood T cell repertoires in COVID-19. Libraries were prepared by immunoSEQ multiplex PCR; TCRdb keeps only in-frame clonotypes and omits some of them. Of 140,000 to 150,000 clones listed, about 88% are singletons. The sample consisted of peripheral blood. The origin of the receptors is a human donor in a cohort sampled during active COVID-19.

This clone was recorded once. The V call is TRBV10-3, the J call TRBJ1-1, with D perhaps matching TRBD1 (6 bases). V was shortened by 6 bases and J by 5 bases, with 16 bases between the two germline ends. From germline, CDR1 is ENHRY and CDR2 SYGVKD. The CDR3 has 14 amino acids. The chain's CDR3 is CAISAGETGTEAFF. CDR3 bases: TGTGCCATCAGCGCAGGGGAAACTGGGACTGAAGCTTTCTTT.

The CDR3 protein is CASSQYGWTSGKNEQFF. The CDR3 nucleotides read TGTGCCAGCAGCCAGTACGGGTGGACTAGCGGGAAAAATGAGCAGTTCTTC. This rearrangement joins TRBV4-2 to TRBJ2-1, with 12 bases matching TRBD2. This CDR3 spans 17 amino acids. V lost 3 bases to trimming and J lost 7 bases; unmatched junction nucleotides: 10. The germline CDR1 and CDR2 sequences are LGHNA and YNFKEQ.

The chain couples TRBV7-9 to TRBJ2-1; perhaps TRBD2 as D (6 bases). Germline CDR1 and CDR2: SEHNR and FQNEAQ (reference sequence). Deletions cut 4 bases from V and 3 bases from J, with 10 bases between. There are 14 residues in the CDR3. CDR3 sequence (DNA): TGTGCCAGCAGCTCCGCTAGCGTCTACAATGAGCAGTTCTTC. Residues: CASSSASVYNEQFF.

This clone has a count of ten or more. The chain carries TRBV4-2 and TRBJ2-1, with TRBD1 identical over 9 bases. V lost 5 bases and J lost 6; bases outside the gene matches: 8. Germline V gene lookup returns CDR1 LGHNA and CDR2 YNFKEQ. The CDR3 has 15 amino acids. The CDR3, as DNA: TGTGCCAGCAGCTCCGACAGGGGGTACGGCAATGAGCAGTTCTTC. This gives the protein CASSSDRGYGNEQFF.

This clone was seen a single time. The genes are TRBV28 and TRBJ1-2; TRBD1 agrees at 12 bases. Germline V lookup: CDR1 MDHEN, CDR2 SYDVKM. V lost 6 bases to trimming and J lost 4 bases; unmatched junction nucleotides: 9. This CDR3 spans 16 amino acids. The CDR3 loop reads CASSNGGTGGSYGYTF. Written as DNA, the CDR3 is TGTGCCAGCAGCAATGGGGGGACAGGGGGCAGCTATGGCTACACCTTC.

The chain links TRBV28 to TRBJ1-1; D gene unclear. This CDR3 comprises 14 residues. Trimming removed 5 bases from V and 1 base from J, with 11 bases in between. Germline lookup yields CDR1 MDHEN and CDR2 SYDVKM. The CDR3 DNA follows: TGTGCCAGCAGTCTGACATTCCGGAACACTGAAGCTTTCTTT. Its protein product is CASSLTFRNTEAFF.

The chain links TRBV3-1 (or the pseudogene TRBV3-2) to TRBJ1-3; tentative D call: TRBD1 (5 bases). V lost 1 base and J 7 bases, leaving 11 bases between the germline ends. CDR1 is LGHDT, CDR2 YNNKEL, per germline (reference sequence). The length of the CDR3 is 14 residues. CDR3 nucleotides: TGTGCCAGCAGCCAAGGCAGGGCTGTTAACACCATATATTTT. Protein sequence: CASSQGRAVNTIYF.

The CDR3 region has the DNA TGCGCCAGCAGCCCCCGGGACAGGGGGGTTCAGGGTCCCGGGGAGCTGTTTTTT. The encoded protein is CASSPRDRGVQGPGELFF. The V and J genes are TRBV4-1 and TRBJ2-2; TRBD1 matches 11 bases. CDR3 length equals 18 residues. V shed 4 bases, J shed 6 bases, and the junction held 13 bases outside the gene matches. Germline CDR1 is MGHRA and CDR2 is YSYEKL.

This chain connects TRBV19 to TRBJ2-4; 9 nucleotides match TRBD1. The CDR3 runs 15 residues. The junction had 4 bases not matched to a gene; V was cut back by 6 bases and J by 1 base. Germline V CDR1 and CDR2: LNHDA, SQIVND (reference sequence). The CDR3 sequence: CASSTGGAAKNIQYF. For the CDR3, the DNA is TGTGCCAGTAGCACAGGGGGCGCGGCCAAAAACATTCAGTACTTC.

Turning to this clone: One end of the junction varies from germline; a read error may be responsible. The gene calls are TRBV7-9 and TRBJ1-3, with D perhaps TRBD1 (6 bases). Per germline, CDR1 SEHNR and CDR2 FQNEAQ (reference sequence). The CDR3 length is 14 residues. CDR3 nucleotides: TGTGCCAGCAGCTCAGGGACATCTGCAAACACCATATATTTT. This codes for CASSSGTSANTIYF.

This clone was counted ten times or more. The chain carries TRBV6-6 and TRBJ1-3; D gene ambiguous. The CDR3 contains 14 residues. The germline gives CDR1 MNHNY, CDR2 SVGAGI (reference sequence). V shed 6 bases and J shed 4 bases, with 13 bases lying between them. The CDR3 bases are TGTGCCAGCAGGGGGAGCTTTCAGGGAAACACCATATATTTT. This encodes CASRGSFQGNTIYF.

The J gene is TRBJ1-2, the V gene TRBV3-1 (or the pseudogene TRBV3-2), with no clear D. Trimming left V 0 bases short and J 8 bases short, with 7 bases between. The CDR3 spans 12 residues. Germline values: CDR1 LGHDT, CDR2 YNNKEL (reference sequence). The CDR3 bases are TGTGCCAGCAGCCAAGAAGAGTGGGGCTACACCTTC. Its protein product is CASSQEEWGYTF.

The gene calls are TRBV14 and TRBJ2-1; 9 bases fit TRBD1. The CDR3 is made up of 18 amino acids. In germline, CDR1 is SGHDN, CDR2 FVKESK. V trimming: 2 bases; J trimming: 5 bases; junction bases outside the gene matches: 13. The chain's CDR3 is CASSQRVAGTGRNNEQFF. For the CDR3, the DNA is TGTGCCAGCAGCCAAAGAGTCGCCGGGACAGGGAGAAACAATGAGCAGTTCTTC. Together with reference TRBV14 and TRBJ2-1, the CDR3 gives the full variable domain: EAGVTQFPSHSVIEKGQTVTLRCDPISGHDNLYWYRRVMGKEIKFLLHFVKESKQDESGMPNNRFLAERTGGTYSTLKVQPAELEDSGVYFCASSQRVAGTGRNNEQFFGPGTRLTVL.

The rearrangement joins TRBV27 to TRBJ2-3; possible D gene TRBD2, 6 bases. Per the germline V gene, CDR1 is MNHEY and CDR2 is SMNVEV (reference sequence). V was clipped by 7 bases and J by 1 base, with 21 bases between them. The CDR3 length is 17 residues. CDR3 nucleotides: TGTGCCAGCAAGATGTGGAGGGGCGCGGCGGGCACAGATACGCAGTATTTT. This codes for CASKMWRGAAGTDTQYF.

J is TRBJ1-1 and V is TRBV19, with 9 nucleotides matching TRBD1. The CDR3 spans 13 residues. The V gene end was trimmed by 9 bases and the J gene end by 11 bases; junction bases not matched to a gene: 13. Per the germline V gene, CDR1 is LNHDA and CDR2 is SQIVND (reference sequence). CDR3: CASSSTGGVTAFF. The CDR3 DNA reads as TGTGCCAGCAGTTCTACAGGGGGCGTTACGGCTTTCTTT.

V usage is TRBV14 and J usage is TRBJ2-7, with TRBD2 identical over 12 bases. CDR1 is SGHDN and CDR2 is FVKESK in the germline V gene. This CDR3 is built from 18 residues. V shed 1 base, J shed 5 bases, and the junction held 12 bases outside the gene matches. The CDR3 loop reads CASSQVARTSGIINEQYF. CDR3 coding DNA: TGTGCCAGCAGCCAAGTGGCGCGGACTAGCGGGATTATCAACGAGCAGTACTTC.

V usage is TRBV19 and J usage is TRBJ2-1; 15 nucleotides align to TRBD2. The CDR3 totals 24 residues. CDR1 LNHDA and CDR2 SQIVND come from the germline V gene (reference sequence). The trim removed 5 bases at V and 2 bases at J, leaving 25 bases unmatched. In nucleotides, the CDR3 is TGTGCCAGTAGTCCCCGACAGGGCAGATCCGGGACTAGCGGGAGGAAGCGGACCTACAATGAGCAGTTCTTC. Protein product: CASSPRQGRSGTSGRKRTYNEQFF.

The chain has TRBV10-3 and TRBJ1-1; D remains unclear. Germline CDR1 is ENHRY and CDR2 is SYGVKD. The V and J ends lost 0 bases and 0 bases respectively, with 5 bases between them. The CDR3 contains 14 residues. DNA of the CDR3: TGTGCCATCAGTGAGTCCGTAATGAACACTGAAGCTTTCTTT. Its protein is CAISESVMNTEAFF.

This sequence joins TRBV11-2 and TRBJ2-7; D call uncertain. CDR1 and CDR2 (germline): SGHAT, FQNNGV. Trimming pared 1 base from V and 0 bases from J, leaving 7 bases between. The CDR3 has 14 residues. This chain's CDR3 is CASSLGFSSYEQYF. The DNA for the CDR3 is TGTGCCAGCAGCTTAGGTTTCAGCTCCTACGAGCAGTACTTC.

This sequence joins TRBV7-9 and TRBJ2-7, with TRBD2 matching 8 bases. The trim removed 1 base at V and 5 bases at J, leaving 4 bases unmatched. Germline lookup yields CDR1 SEHNR and CDR2 FQNEAQ (reference sequence). This CDR3 has 14 residues. In nucleotides, the CDR3 is TGTGCCAGCAGCTTAGACGGGGGGGCGGACGAGCAGTACTTC. Translation: CASSLDGGADEQYF.